A selection of T cell receptor beta chains follows, all from one sample in a study of human T cells and chemical hapten exposure. TCRdb called the RACE reads again in MiXCR, with one record for every CDR3 protein. The sample has approximately 400,000 distinct CDR3 sequences; roughly 5.3% are singletons. The sample in question was whole blood, obtained in connection with sensitization to the hapten diphenylcyclopropenone (DPC). These receptors originate from a woman aged 45 to 65 with alopecia areata. Some clones in this sample may be carry-over from other donors' samples. Each CDR3 is given with its conserved first and last residue. A D gene is named only where the DNA matches it firmly. Expanded clones get a size class; other rows say once, few or many, or leave the size out.

J gene | V gene | D gene | clone size | CDR3 protein | CDR3 DNA
TRBJ1-6 | TRBV2 | TRBD1 | NA | CASSAAGQATVSGRF | TGTGCCAGCAGCGCCGCAGGACAGGCTACTGTCAGCGGCCGATTT
TRBJ2-5 | TRBV14 | NA | few | CASSQDNGPRRRETQYF | TGTGCCAGCAGCCAAGATAACGGGCCCCGCCGGAGAGAGACCCAGTACTTC
TRBJ1-4 | TRBV20-1 | NA | many | CSASSSSLPTNEKLFF | TGCAGTGCTAGTTCCTCCAGTTTACCAACTAATGAAAAACTGTTTTTT
TRBJ1-3 | TRBV6-5 | NA | NA | CASAKGRRSGNTIYF | TGTGCCAGCGCGAAGGGGAGGAGGTCTGGAAACACCATATATTTT
TRBJ1-5 | TRBV6-2/TRBV6-3 | TRBD1 | NA | CASAKRGQGANQPQHF | TGTGCCAGCGCAAAAAGAGGCCAGGGGGCGAACCAGCCCCAGCATTTT
TRBJ2-3 | TRBV5-1 | NA | many | CASSPGTPPDTQYF | TGCGCCAGCAGCCCTGGGACACCTCCAGATACGCAGTATTTT
TRBJ1-5 | TRBV29-1 | NA | few | CSVLLGINQPQHF | TGCAGCGTCCTCCTGGGGATCAATCAGCCCCAGCATTTT
TRBJ1-2 | TRBV29-1 | NA | NA | CSASSGVGYTF | TGCAGCGCTTCATCAGGGGTTGGCTACACCTTC
TRBJ1-1 | TRBV4-1 | TRBD1 | many | CASSPGQGSWGTEAFF | TGCGCCAGCAGCCCGGGACAGGGTAGTTGGGGGACTGAAGCTTTCTTT
TRBJ1-2 | TRBV11-2 | TRBD1 | many | CASSSLGQGGGYTF | TGTGCCAGCAGCTCTCTAGGACAGGGAGGAGGCTACACCTTC
TRBJ2-5 | TRBV29-1 | NA | many | CSVSSAQETQYF | TGCAGCGTGTCTAGCGCCCAAGAGACCCAGTACTTC
TRBJ1-5 | TRBV12-3/TRBV12-4 | TRBD1 | many | CASSWDSREQPQHF | TGTGCCAGCAGTTGGGACAGTCGAGAGCAGCCCCAGCATTTT
TRBJ2-2 | TRBV6-2/TRBV6-3 | TRBD1 | NA | CASSDTWDSNTGELFF | TGTGCCAGCAGTGACACTTGGGACAGCAACACCGGGGAGCTGTTTTTT
TRBJ2-7 | TRBV28 | NA | many | CASSPLGAASPYEQYF | TGTGCCAGCAGCCCCCTTGGGGCAGCGAGTCCCTACGAGCAGTACTTC
TRBJ1-2 | TRBV24-1 | NA | many | CATSDKYKGVNYGYTF | TGTGCCACCAGTGATAAATACAAGGGGGTGAACTATGGCTACACCTTC
TRBJ2-3 | TRBV20-1 | TRBD2 | few | CSARGLLAGSTDTQYF | TGCAGTGCTAGAGGATTGCTAGCGGGATCCACAGATACGCAGTATTTT
TRBJ2-7 | TRBV6-2/TRBV6-3 | NA | many | CASSLRDRSSYEQYF | TGTGCCAGCAGCCTCCGGGACCGCTCCTCCTACGAGCAGTACTTC
TRBJ1-2 | TRBV27 | TRBD1 | NA | CASSLQWTGGKSGYTF | TGTGCCAGCAGTTTACAATGGACAGGGGGGAAGAGTGGCTACACCTTC
TRBJ2-5 | TRBV9 | NA | many | CASNSGVGETQYF | TGTGCCAGCAACTCTGGGGTCGGAGAGACCCAGTACTTC
TRBJ2-5 | TRBV10-3 | NA | NA | CAISDAGAAKTQYF | TGTGCCATCAGTGACGCGGGGGCGGCGAAGACCCAGTACTTC
TRBJ2-3 | TRBV20-1 | TRBD2 | NA | CSARALAGTDTQYF | TGCAGTGCTAGAGCCCTAGCGGGGACAGATACGCAGTATTTT
TRBJ1-4 | TRBV6-2/TRBV6-3 | NA | many | CASSSPDGLNEKLFF | TGTGCCAGCAGTTCGCCGGACGGCCTAAATGAAAAACTGTTTTTT
TRBJ1-2 | TRBV20-1 | NA | few | CSAREDSYGYTF | TGCAGTGCTAGAGAGGACAGCTATGGCTACACCTTC
TRBJ2-3 | TRBV24-1 | TRBD2 | few | CATSVYGTSGSHPTDTQYF | TGTGCCACCAGTGTTTATGGGACTAGCGGGAGCCACCCCACAGATACGCAGTATTTT
TRBJ2-3 | TRBV6-5 | TRBD2 | many | CASSYGGVADTQYF | TGTGCCAGCAGTTACGGGGGGGTGGCAGATACGCAGTATTTT
TRBJ2-7 | TRBV5-1 | TRBD1 | many | CASRETGGAPYEQYF | TGCGCCAGCAGAGAGACAGGGGGCGCGCCCTACGAGCAGTACTTC
TRBJ2-7 | TRBV12-3/TRBV12-4 | TRBD2 | many | CASSYHSGLAGVPSYEQYF | TGTGCCAGCAGTTATCACAGTGGACTAGCGGGGGTTCCCTCCTACGAGCAGTACTTC
TRBJ2-1 | TRBV24-1 | TRBD2 | few | CATSPGGSYNEQFF | TGTGCCACCAGCCCGGGGGGATCCTACAATGAGCAGTTCTTC
TRBJ2-1 | TRBV7-9 | NA | NA | CASSPQGGSSYNEQFF | TGTGCCAGCAGCCCTCAAGGGGGGTCCTCCTACAATGAGCAGTTCTTC
TRBJ1-6 | TRBV6-2/TRBV6-3 | NA | many | CASSFQGGPMSSPLHF | TGTGCCAGCAGTTTCCAGGGAGGTCCTATGAGTTCACCCCTCCACTTT